This T cell receptor (beta chain) was identified in a study of T cell changes during pregnancy in multiple sclerosis. Only in-frame clones appear in the TCRdb table, and some are missing; sequencing was by immunoSEQ multiplex PCR. This table holds some 37,000 clones, roughly 90% found once. Germline V gene sequence: CDR1 SNHLY, CDR2 FYNNEI. Trimming stripped 5 bases from V and 3 bases from J, with 7 bases between. This CDR3 has 12 residues. The starting material was CD8+ T cells from peripheral blood mononuclear cells, obtained in the third trimester of pregnancy. V usage is TRBV2 and J usage is TRBJ1-1; perhaps TRBD1 as D (6 bases). This clonotype was sampled from a female donor with multiple sclerosis, enrolled in a pregnancy study. The chain's CDR3 is CASSSGDTEAFF. The DNA for the CDR3 is TGTGCCAGCAGTTCAGGGGACACTGAAGCTTTCTTT. The full variable domain, its missing parts supplied by reference TRBV2 and TRBJ1-1, is EPEVTQTPSHQVTQMGQEVILRCVPISNHLYFYWYRQILGQKVEFLVSFYNNEISEKSEIFDDQFSVERPDGSNFTLKIRSTKLEDSAMYFCASSSGDTEAFFGQGTRLTVV.